This TCR beta chain was sequenced during a study of blood T cell repertoires in COVID-19. Study in general: Researchers got acute and convalescent COVID-19 samples from the United States, Italy and Spain.

As processed by the authors: Reference gene primer amplification gave nucleated cell count estimates. Libraries were prepared by immunoSEQ multiplex PCR; TCRdb keeps only in-frame clonotypes and omits some of them. That table gives V, J and clone size, and the DNA gave D and trimming. The sample lists about 260,000 clones, approximately 92% occurring once. Trimming shortened V by 3 bases and J by 1 base, and 7 bases separated the two germline ends. CDR3 size: 14 residues. From germline, CDR1 is MGHRA and CDR2 YSYEKL. This TCR derives from a person under 35 with COVID-19, enrolled during active disease. V gene TRBV4-1 combines with J gene TRBJ2-1; maybe TRBD1 (5 bases). Sequencing input: peripheral blood. The CDR3 DNA sequence: TGCGCCAGCAGCCAGACAGTATCCTACAATGAGCAGTTCTTC. Protein: CASSQTVSYNEQFF.